This T cell receptor (beta chain) derives from a study of identical twins. Study observations and caveats: Fewer insertions characterized abundant cord blood beta clonotypes, whereas memory repertoires showed none. Invariant T cells like MAIT and iNKT could partly confound the zero-insertion analyses.

This clonotype has just a few counts. Its antigen is still unknown. CDR1 and CDR2 (germline): KGHSH, LQKENI. With 3 bases clipped from V and 4 bases from J, the junction kept 19 bases outside the gene matches. The CDR3 is 20 amino acids. In TCRdb, the 5' RACE reads were re-called with MiXCR into one record per CDR3 protein. The top ten clones hold 5% to 6% of a sample with 260,000 or so distinct CDR3 sequences, 6% to 8% of them seen once. All donors comprised healthy Caucasians. These data are also associated with another study on yellow fever vaccine responses in identical twins.

Sequencing was carried out using CD8+ T cells sorted from blood. This sequence was found in a woman under 30 in good health. The chain carries TRBV18 and TRBJ2-1; 9 nucleotides line up with TRBD2. The CDR3 DNA reads TGTGCCAGCTCACCCGCCGGGCGGGAGGGCGCAGGCGTGGAGTACAATGAGCAGTTCTTC. Its translation is CASSPAGREGAGVEYNEQFF.